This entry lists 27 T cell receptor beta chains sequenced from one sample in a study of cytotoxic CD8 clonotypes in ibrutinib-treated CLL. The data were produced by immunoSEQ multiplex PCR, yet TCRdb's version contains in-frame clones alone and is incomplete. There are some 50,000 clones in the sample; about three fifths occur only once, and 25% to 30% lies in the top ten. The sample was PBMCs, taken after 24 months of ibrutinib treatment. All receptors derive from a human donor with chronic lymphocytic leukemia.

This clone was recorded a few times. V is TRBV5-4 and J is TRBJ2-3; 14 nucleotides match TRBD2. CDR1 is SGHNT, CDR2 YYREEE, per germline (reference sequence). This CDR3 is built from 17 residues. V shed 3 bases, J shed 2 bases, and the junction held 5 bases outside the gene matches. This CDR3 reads CASSSGTSGGPTDTQYF. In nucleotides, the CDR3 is TGTGCCAGCAGCTCTGGGACTAGCGGGGGACCCACAGATACGCAGTATTTT.

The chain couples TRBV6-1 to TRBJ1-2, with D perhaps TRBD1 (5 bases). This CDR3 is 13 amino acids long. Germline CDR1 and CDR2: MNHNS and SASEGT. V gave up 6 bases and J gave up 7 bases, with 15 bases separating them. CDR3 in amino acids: CASSPRGDRGYTF. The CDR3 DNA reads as TGTGCCAGCAGCCCGCGAGGGGATCGTGGCTACACCTTC.

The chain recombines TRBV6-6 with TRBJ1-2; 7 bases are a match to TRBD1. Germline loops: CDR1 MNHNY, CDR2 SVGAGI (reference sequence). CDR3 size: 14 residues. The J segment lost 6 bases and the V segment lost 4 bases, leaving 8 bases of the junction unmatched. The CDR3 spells CASSLATGRNGYTF. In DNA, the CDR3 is TGTGCCAGCAGTTTAGCGACAGGGAGGAATGGCTACACCTTC.

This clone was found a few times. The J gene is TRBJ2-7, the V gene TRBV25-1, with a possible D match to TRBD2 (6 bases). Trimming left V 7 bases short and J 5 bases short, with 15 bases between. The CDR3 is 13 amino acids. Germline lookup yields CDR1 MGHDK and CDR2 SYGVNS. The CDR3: CASTEGLPHEQYF. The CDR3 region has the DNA TGTGCCAGCACGGAGGGACTTCCCCACGAGCAGTACTTC.

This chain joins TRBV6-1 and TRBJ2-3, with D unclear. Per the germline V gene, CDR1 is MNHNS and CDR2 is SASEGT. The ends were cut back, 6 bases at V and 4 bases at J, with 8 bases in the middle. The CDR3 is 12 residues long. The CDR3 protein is CASSAPADTQYF. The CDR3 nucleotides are TGTGCCAGCAGCGCGCCCGCAGATACGCAGTATTTT.

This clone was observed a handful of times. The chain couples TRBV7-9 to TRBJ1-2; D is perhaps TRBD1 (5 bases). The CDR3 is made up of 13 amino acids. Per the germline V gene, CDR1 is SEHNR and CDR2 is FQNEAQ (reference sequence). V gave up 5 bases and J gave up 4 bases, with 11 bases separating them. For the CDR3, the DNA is TGTGCCAGCAGCATCAGGGAAGGCTATGGCTACACCTTC. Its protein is CASSIREGYGYTF.

Here the CDR3 DNA reads TGCGCCAGCAGCCGGAGGCCCGAGACAGGGATGGTGAACGAGCAGTACTTC. It codes for CASSRRPETGMVNEQYF. The chain employs TRBV4-1 and TRBJ2-7, with 7 bases fitting TRBD1. Per the germline V gene, CDR1 is MGHRA and CDR2 is YSYEKL. V lost 4 bases to trimming and J lost 5 bases; unmatched junction nucleotides: 17. CDR3 size: 17 residues.

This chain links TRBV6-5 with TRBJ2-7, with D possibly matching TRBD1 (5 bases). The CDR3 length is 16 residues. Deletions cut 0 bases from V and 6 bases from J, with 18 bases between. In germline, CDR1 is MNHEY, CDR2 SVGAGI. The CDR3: CASSYSTSDTLPEQYF. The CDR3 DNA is TGTGCCAGCAGTTACTCGACGTCGGACACTCTTCCCGAGCAGTACTTC.

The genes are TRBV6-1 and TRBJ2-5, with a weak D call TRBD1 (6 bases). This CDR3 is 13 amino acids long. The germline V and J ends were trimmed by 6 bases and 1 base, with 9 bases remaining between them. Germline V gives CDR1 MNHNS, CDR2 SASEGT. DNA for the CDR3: TGTGCCAGCAGAGGACAGATCCAAGAGACCCAGTACTTC. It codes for CASRGQIQETQYF.

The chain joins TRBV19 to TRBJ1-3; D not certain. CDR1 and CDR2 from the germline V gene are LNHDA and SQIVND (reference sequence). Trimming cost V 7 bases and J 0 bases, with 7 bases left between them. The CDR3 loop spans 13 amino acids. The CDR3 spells CASTAASGNTIYF. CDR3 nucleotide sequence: TGTGCCAGTACGGCAGCCTCTGGAAACACCATATATTTT.

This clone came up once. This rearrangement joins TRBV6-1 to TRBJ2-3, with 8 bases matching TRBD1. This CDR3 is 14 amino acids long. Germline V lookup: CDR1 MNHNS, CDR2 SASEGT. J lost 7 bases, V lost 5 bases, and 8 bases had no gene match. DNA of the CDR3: TGTGCCAGCAGTTATGACAGGGGAAGTAATACGCAGTATTTT. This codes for CASSYDRGSNTQYF.

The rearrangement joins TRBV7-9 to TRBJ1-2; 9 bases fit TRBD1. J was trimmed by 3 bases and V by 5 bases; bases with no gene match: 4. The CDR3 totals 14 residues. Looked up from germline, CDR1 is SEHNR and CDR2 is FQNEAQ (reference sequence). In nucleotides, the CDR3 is TGTGCCAGCAGCCCCCGGGACAGGGACTATGGCTACACCTTC. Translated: CASSPRDRDYGYTF.

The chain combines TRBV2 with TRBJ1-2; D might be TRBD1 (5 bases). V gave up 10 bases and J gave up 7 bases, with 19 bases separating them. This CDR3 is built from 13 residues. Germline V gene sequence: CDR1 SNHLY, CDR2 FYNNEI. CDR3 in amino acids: CATNGGWVGGYTF. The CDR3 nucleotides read TGTGCCACCAATGGGGGGTGGGTAGGTGGCTACACCTTC.

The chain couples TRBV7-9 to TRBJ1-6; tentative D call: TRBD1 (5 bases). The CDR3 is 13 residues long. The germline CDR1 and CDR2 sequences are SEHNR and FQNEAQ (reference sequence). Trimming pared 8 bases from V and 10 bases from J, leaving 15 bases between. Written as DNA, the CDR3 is TGTGCCAGCTTGGCGGAGGGGCGGTCACCCCTCCACTTT. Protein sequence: CASLAEGRSPLHF.

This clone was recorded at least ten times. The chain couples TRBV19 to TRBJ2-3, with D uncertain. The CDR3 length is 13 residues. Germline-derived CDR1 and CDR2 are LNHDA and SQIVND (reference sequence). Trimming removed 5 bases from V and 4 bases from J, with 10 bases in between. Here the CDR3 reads CASSFTTSDTQYF. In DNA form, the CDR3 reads TGTGCCAGTAGTTTCACGACCTCAGATACGCAGTATTTT.

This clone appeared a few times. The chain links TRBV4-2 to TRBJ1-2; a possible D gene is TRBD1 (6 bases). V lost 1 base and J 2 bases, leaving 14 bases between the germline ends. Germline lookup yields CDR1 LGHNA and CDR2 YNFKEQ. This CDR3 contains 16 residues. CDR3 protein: CASSQGGPQGNYGYTF. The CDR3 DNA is TGTGCCAGCAGCCAAGGGGGCCCCCAGGGGAACTATGGCTACACCTTC.

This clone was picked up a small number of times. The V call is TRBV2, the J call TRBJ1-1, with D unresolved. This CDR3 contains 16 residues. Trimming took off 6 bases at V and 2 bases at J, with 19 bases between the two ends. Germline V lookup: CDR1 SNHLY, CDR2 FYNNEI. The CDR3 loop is CASSPQSKTPNTEAFF. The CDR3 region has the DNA TGTGCCAGCAGCCCCCAATCAAAGACACCTAACACTGAAGCTTTCTTT.

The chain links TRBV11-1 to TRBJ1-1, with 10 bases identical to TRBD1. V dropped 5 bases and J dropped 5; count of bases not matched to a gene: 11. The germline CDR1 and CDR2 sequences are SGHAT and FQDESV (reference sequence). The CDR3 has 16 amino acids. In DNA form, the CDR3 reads TGTGCCAGCAGCCCCCGACAGGGGGCGCTGGGAACTGAAGCTTTCTTT. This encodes CASSPRQGALGTEAFF.

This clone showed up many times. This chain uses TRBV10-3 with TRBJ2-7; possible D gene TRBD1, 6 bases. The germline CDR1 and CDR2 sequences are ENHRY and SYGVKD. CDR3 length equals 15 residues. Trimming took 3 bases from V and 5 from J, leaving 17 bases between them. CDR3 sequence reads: CAISDGNREWNEQYF. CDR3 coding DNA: TGTGCCATCAGTGACGGCAACAGGGAATGGAACGAGCAGTACTTC.

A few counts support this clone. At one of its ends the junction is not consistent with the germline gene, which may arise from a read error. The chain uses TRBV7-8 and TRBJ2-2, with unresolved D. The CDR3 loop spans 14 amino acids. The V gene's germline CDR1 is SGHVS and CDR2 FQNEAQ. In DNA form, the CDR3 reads TGTGCCAGCAGCTCAGACCCGAATACCGGGGAGCTGTTTTTT. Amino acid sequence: CASSSDPNTGELFF. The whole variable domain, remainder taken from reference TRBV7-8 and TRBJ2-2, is GAGVSQSPRYKVAKRGQDVALRCDPISGHVSLFWYQQALGQGPEFLTYFQNEAQLDKSGLPSDRFFAERPEGSVSTLKIQRTQQEDSAVYLCASSSDPNTGELFFGEGSRLTVL.

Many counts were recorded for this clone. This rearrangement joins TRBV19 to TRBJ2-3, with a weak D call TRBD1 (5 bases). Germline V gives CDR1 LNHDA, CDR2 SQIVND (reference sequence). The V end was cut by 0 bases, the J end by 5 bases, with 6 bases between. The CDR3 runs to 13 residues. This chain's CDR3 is CASSIDQGDTQYF. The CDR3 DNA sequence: TGTGCCAGTAGTATAGATCAGGGAGATACGCAGTATTTT.

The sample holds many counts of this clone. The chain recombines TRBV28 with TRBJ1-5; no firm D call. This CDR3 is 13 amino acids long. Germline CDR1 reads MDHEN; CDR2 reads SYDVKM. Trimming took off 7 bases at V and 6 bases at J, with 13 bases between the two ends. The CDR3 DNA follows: TGTGCCAGCATCCCCGGGGAGGGTCAGCCCCAGCATTTT. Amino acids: CASIPGEGQPQHF.

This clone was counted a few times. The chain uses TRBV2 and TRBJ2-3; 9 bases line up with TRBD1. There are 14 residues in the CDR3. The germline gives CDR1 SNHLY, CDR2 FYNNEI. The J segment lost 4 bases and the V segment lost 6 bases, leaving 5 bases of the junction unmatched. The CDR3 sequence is CASRAGQGPDTQYF. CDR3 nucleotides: TGTGCCAGCAGGGCTGGACAGGGGCCAGATACGCAGTATTTT.

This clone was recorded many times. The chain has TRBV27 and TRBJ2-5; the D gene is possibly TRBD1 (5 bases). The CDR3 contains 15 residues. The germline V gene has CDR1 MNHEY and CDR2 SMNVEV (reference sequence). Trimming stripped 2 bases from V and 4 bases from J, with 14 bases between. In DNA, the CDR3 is TGTGCCAGCAGTTTACGAGGACCAACAGGAGAGACCCAGTACTTC. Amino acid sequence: CASSLRGPTGETQYF.

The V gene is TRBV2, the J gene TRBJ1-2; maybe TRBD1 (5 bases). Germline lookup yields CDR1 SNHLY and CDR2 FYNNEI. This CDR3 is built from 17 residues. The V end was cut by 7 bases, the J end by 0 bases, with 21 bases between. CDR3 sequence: CASTPGGALLTNYGYTF. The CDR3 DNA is TGTGCCAGCACACCAGGCGGGGCCCTCCTTACTAACTATGGCTACACCTTC.

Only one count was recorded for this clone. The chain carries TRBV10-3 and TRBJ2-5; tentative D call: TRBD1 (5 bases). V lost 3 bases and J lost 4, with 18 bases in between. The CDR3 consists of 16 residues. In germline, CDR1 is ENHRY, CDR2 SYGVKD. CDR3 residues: CAISDSGHNYPETQYF. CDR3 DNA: TGTGCCATCAGTGACTCCGGACATAATTATCCAGAGACCCAGTACTTC.

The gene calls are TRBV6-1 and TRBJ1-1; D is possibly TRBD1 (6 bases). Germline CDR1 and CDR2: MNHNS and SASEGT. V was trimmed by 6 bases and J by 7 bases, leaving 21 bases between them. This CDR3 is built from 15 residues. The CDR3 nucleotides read TGTGCCAGCAGCGCTAGACAGGTTTCTTCGGGTGAAGCTTTCTTT. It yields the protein CASSARQVSSGEAFF.